The T cell receptor (beta chain) under discussion was sequenced for a study of CD4 T cell repertoires in COVID-19. General study points: SARS-CoV and/or HKU1 spike cultures shared between 7 and 25% of SARS-CoV-2 clonotypes.

Notes on this clone: The antigen remains unidentified.

The memory T cells were sequenced right after ex vivo isolation, without culture. This CDR3 is 14 amino acids long. Trimming cost V 2 bases and J 7 bases, with 13 bases left between them. The V gene's germline CDR1 is SGHNT and CDR2 YYREEE (reference sequence). The table came from immunoSEQ multiplex PCR; TCRdb's copy has only in-frame clones and leaves some out. The table has 23,000 or so clones, 80% to 90% seen once. Sample: central memory CD4+ T cells from blood, taken before the COVID-19 pandemic. The origin of this receptor is a human donor who had COVID-19. V and J are TRBV5-4 and TRBJ2-1, with a tentative D call TRBD2 (5 bases). This CDR3 is CASSFGGSHNEQFF. The CDR3 bases are TGTGCCAGCAGCTTTGGAGGCAGCCATAATGAGCAGTTCTTC.